The 26 T cell receptor beta chains in this list originate from one sample, sequenced in a study of T-cell memory formation after mild COVID-19. Each CDR3 protein gets one entry after TCRdb re-called the 5' RACE reads with MiXCR. The sample shows about 350,000 distinct CDR3 sequences, around 15% of them seen only once. Sample: PBMCs or a T cell subset sorted from them (not recorded which). The origin of the receptors is a man aged 18 to 29 who had mild COVID-19 (a few samples of this study predate the infection). Cell type and time point are not known.

The chain joins TRBV6-1 to TRBJ1-4; D is uncertain. V lost 0 bases to trimming and J lost 7 bases, with 12 bases between them. Germline assignment: CDR1 MNHNS and CDR2 SASEGT. This CDR3 is 15 amino acids long. The CDR3 DNA follows: TGTGCCAGCAGTGAAGCTAGAGGGTGGTTTGAAAAACTGTTTTTT. It codes for CASSEARGWFEKLFF.

This clonotype was observed a handful of times. The rearrangement links TRBV6-5 to TRBJ2-5; 10 nucleotides agree with TRBD2. Germline values: CDR1 MNHEY, CDR2 SVGAGI. The J segment lost 0 bases and the V segment lost 4 bases, leaving 5 bases of the junction unmatched. The length of the CDR3 is 16 residues. This CDR3 is CASSLGLAQNQETQYF. In nucleotides, the CDR3 is TGTGCCAGCAGTTTGGGACTAGCGCAGAACCAAGAGACCCAGTACTTC.

The rearrangement uses TRBV7-9 and TRBJ2-5, with 12 bases that match TRBD2. Germline V gene sequence: CDR1 SEHNR, CDR2 FQNEAQ (reference sequence). This CDR3 has 16 amino acids. After removal of 5 bases from V and 3 bases from J, the junction contained 7 bases not matched to a gene. The DNA for the CDR3 is TGTGCCAGCAGCCAGACTAGCGGGGGAGAGAAAGAGACCCAGTACTTC. As protein: CASSQTSGGEKETQYF.

This clonotype was seen more than once but under ten times. The junction departs from germline at one end; a sequencing error may be responsible. The chain links TRBV12-3 or TRBV12-4 to TRBJ1-1; 7 bases are shared with TRBD1. This CDR3 region has 11 residues. CDR3 region: CASSLDRVLSW. Here the CDR3 DNA reads TGTGCCAGCAGCCTAGACAGGGTCCTATCTTGG.

This clonotype counts as medium-sized. The J gene is TRBJ1-1, the V gene TRBV2; D not resolved. Germline lookup yields CDR1 SNHLY and CDR2 FYNNEI. The V and J ends lost 3 bases and 3 bases respectively, with 8 bases between them. The CDR3 covers 13 residues. The DNA of the CDR3 is TGTGCCAGCAGTGAGAGGAGGTACACTGAAGCTTTCTTT. This gives the protein CASSERRYTEAFF.

V is TRBV5-1 and J is TRBJ2-5, with D maybe TRBD1 (6 bases). Germline V gene data show CDR1 as SGHRS and CDR2 as YFSETQ. This CDR3 has 16 amino acids. V dropped 0 bases and J dropped 5 bases, with 17 bases sitting between them. DNA of the CDR3: TGCGCCAGCAGCTTGGCTGTGGGGGCCGGCGAGGAGACCCAGTACTTC. Its translation is CASSLAVGAGEETQYF.

This clonotype was counted many times. J is TRBJ2-7 and V is TRBV5-1, with a tentative D call TRBD2 (6 bases). The germline CDR1 and CDR2 sequences are SGHRS and YFSETQ. The CDR3 has 14 residues. V was clipped by 0 bases and J by 1 base, with 8 bases between them. CDR3 bases: TGCGCCAGCAGCTTGGGAGGAGGGTCCTACGAGCAGTACGTC. Encoded protein: CASSLGGGSYEQYV.

This clonotype has more than one count but fewer than ten. The V call is TRBV7-8, the J call TRBJ2-2; 10 bases agree with TRBD1. The CDR3 covers 18 residues. The germline V gene encodes CDR1 SGHVS and CDR2 FQNEAQ. With V trimmed by 4 bases and J by 5 bases, 13 bases remained unmatched. CDR3 nucleotide sequence: TGTGCCAGCAGCTCCCTAGTAAGACAGGGGGCTAGGACCGGGGAGCTGTTTTTT. It codes for CASSSLVRQGARTGELFF.

This clonotype was detected many times. V is TRBV5-6 and J is TRBJ2-7; D may be TRBD1 (6 bases). Trimming shortened V by 3 bases and J by 4 bases, and 11 bases separated the two germline ends. CDR3 size: 13 residues. CDR1 is SGHDT and CDR2 is YYEEEE in the germline V gene. The CDR3 DNA reads TGTGCCAGCAGCTCCGGACAGCCATACGAGCAGTACTTC. Translating it yields CASSSGQPYEQYF.

This clonotype was recorded a few times. V usage is TRBV7-8 and J usage is TRBJ2-1; D perhaps matches TRBD2 (6 bases). V was trimmed by 5 bases and J by 7 bases, leaving 15 bases between them. The CDR3 runs 14 residues. Germline V gene data show CDR1 as SGHVS and CDR2 as FQNEAQ. CDR3 amino acids: CASSPRRAVNEQFF. The CDR3 coding sequence is TGTGCCAGCAGCCCGAGGAGGGCCGTTAATGAGCAGTTCTTC.

This chain uses TRBV2 with TRBJ2-3, with 7 bases matching TRBD1. CDR3 length: 15 amino acids. Germline-derived CDR1 and CDR2 are SNHLY and FYNNEI. The J segment lost 4 bases and the V segment lost 3 bases, leaving 7 bases of the junction unmatched. In DNA, the CDR3 is TGTGCCAGCAGTGAGGACAGGCCAACTGCAGATACGCAGTATTTT. Translated, it gives CASSEDRPTADTQYF.

The V and J genes are TRBV5-4 and TRBJ2-7; 11 bases fit TRBD2. The V gene's germline CDR1 is SGHNT and CDR2 YYREEE (reference sequence). Trimming at V came to 4 bases and at J to 0 bases, leaving 3 bases not matched to a gene. The CDR3 is made up of 15 amino acids. The CDR3 loop reads CASSGTSGYSYEQYF. The CDR3 DNA is TGTGCCAGCAGCGGGACTAGCGGTTACTCCTACGAGCAGTACTTC.

There are many counts of this clonotype. This chain uses TRBV30 with TRBJ2-5; 7 nucleotides align to TRBD2. CDR1 is GTSNPN, CDR2 SVGIG, per germline (reference sequence). V lost 8 bases, J lost 4 bases, and 7 bases stayed unmatched. There are 12 residues in the CDR3. The CDR3 region has the DNA TGTGCCGGACGACTAGCAGCAGAGACCCAGTACTTC. It is translated as CAGRLAAETQYF.

This clonotype was found a few times. The chain carries TRBV7-9 and TRBJ2-7, with a weak D call TRBD1 (6 bases). V was trimmed by 5 bases and J by 3 bases, leaving 8 bases between them. CDR1 and CDR2 from the germline V gene are SEHNR and FQNEAQ (reference sequence). The CDR3 length is 12 residues. The CDR3, as DNA: TGTGCCAGCAGCACAGGGTTCTACGAGCAGTACTTC. The encoded protein is CASSTGFYEQYF.

This clonotype was observed a handful of times. CDR3 DNA sequence: TGCAGTGCGGTCGGGGGGAACTATGGCTACACCTTC. Encoded protein: CSAVGGNYGYTF. The J gene is TRBJ1-2, the V gene TRBV20-1; TRBD1 is a possible D gene (5 bases). Trimming removed 6 bases from V and 2 bases from J, with 10 bases in between. This CDR3 comprises 12 residues. The germline V gene encodes CDR1 DFQATT and CDR2 SNEGSKA (reference sequence).

This chain links TRBV3-1 with TRBJ1-3, with D hard to call. V was shortened by 3 bases and J by 3 bases, with 3 bases between the two germline ends. Germline V gene lookup returns CDR1 LGHDT and CDR2 YNNKEL (reference sequence). The CDR3 has 12 residues. The CDR3 coding sequence is TGTGCCAGCAGCCAGGGTGGAAACACCATATATTTT. It codes for CASSQGGNTIYF.

This clonotype occurred a few times. The V call is TRBV20-1, the J call TRBJ2-5, with D hard to call. The CDR3 is made up of 14 amino acids. V was trimmed by 0 bases and J by 5 bases, leaving 13 bases between them. Per germline, CDR1 DFQATT and CDR2 SNEGSKA (reference sequence). CDR3 coding DNA: TGCAGTGCTAGAGATGAAGGTGGCCCGGAGACCCAGTACTTC. It is translated as CSARDEGGPETQYF.

This chain joins TRBV5-6 and TRBJ1-6, with D possibly being TRBD1 (5 bases). Germline V CDR1 and CDR2: SGHDT, YYEEEE. The CDR3 consists of 15 residues. The V and J ends lost 4 bases and 11 bases respectively, with 19 bases between them. Here the CDR3 reads CASSTEGSPYPPLHF. The CDR3 DNA sequence: TGTGCCAGCAGCACCGAGGGGTCCCCCTATCCACCCCTCCACTTT.

V gene TRBV5-1 combines with J gene TRBJ2-5; 7 nucleotides match TRBD1. With V trimmed by 4 bases and J by 1 base, 10 bases remained unmatched. Germline V lookup: CDR1 SGHRS, CDR2 YFSETQ. CDR3 size: 16 residues. The CDR3 nucleotides read TGCGCCAGCAGCCACAGGGGAACGCCCCCCCAAGAGACCCAGTACTTC. Protein sequence: CASSHRGTPPQETQYF.

V gene TRBV5-6 combines with J gene TRBJ1-2; TRBD1 might be the D (6 bases). The V gene's germline CDR1 is SGHDT and CDR2 YYEEEE. This CDR3 is built from 18 residues. Trimming shortened V by 3 bases and J by 2 bases, and 23 bases separated the two germline ends. CDR3 in DNA: TGTGCCAGCAGCTCGGGACACACAGGGTCCCTGACAAACTATGGCTACACCTTC. Its translation is CASSSGHTGSLTNYGYTF.

The table lists this clonotype with many counts. This chain uses TRBV6-5 with TRBJ2-7; TRBD2 matches 7 bases. Trimming at V came to 3 bases and at J to 2 bases, leaving 4 bases not matched to a gene. The CDR3 loop spans 14 amino acids. Germline V gene data show CDR1 as MNHEY and CDR2 as SVGAGI. The CDR3 bases are TGTGCCAGCAGTTATTGGGGGGGAGCCTACGAGCAGTACTTC. Translating it yields CASSYWGGAYEQYF.

This clonotype was detected only a few times. The chain employs TRBV4-1 and TRBJ1-1; TRBD1 aligns across 10 bases. The germline V gene encodes CDR1 MGHRA and CDR2 YSYEKL. The junction had 9 bases not matched to a gene; V was cut back by 4 bases and J by 4 bases. The CDR3 extends over 16 amino acids. CDR3: CASSLGTGEWVTEAFF. The CDR3 DNA sequence: TGCGCCAGCAGCCTCGGGACAGGGGAGTGGGTCACTGAAGCTTTCTTT.

This clonotype came up a few times. V and J are TRBV12-5 and TRBJ1-3; D call uncertain. CDR1 LGHNT and CDR2 FRNRAP come from the germline V gene. Trimming stripped 5 bases from V and 0 bases from J, with 17 bases between. This CDR3 comprises 17 residues. Here the CDR3 DNA reads TGTGCTAGTGGTGATCTCAGTGCTAAGTTCTCTGGAAACACCATATATTTT. This encodes CASGDLSAKFSGNTIYF.

This clonotype was found a few times. The J gene is TRBJ2-1, the V gene TRBV18; either TRBD1 or TRBD2 may fit D (6 bases each). CDR3 size: 15 residues. The V and J ends lost 3 bases and 4 bases respectively, with 13 bases between them. Germline V lookup: CDR1 KGHSH, CDR2 LQKENI. This CDR3 is CASSPFGGPYNEQFF. CDR3 nucleotide sequence: TGTGCCAGCTCACCTTTTGGGGGGCCTTACAATGAGCAGTTCTTC.

This clonotype was seen more than once but under ten times. This chain uses TRBV4-2 with TRBJ2-1, with 7 bases matching TRBD2. Trimming at V came to 3 bases and at J to 5 bases, leaving 7 bases not matched to a gene. The CDR3 length is 15 residues. Looked up from germline, CDR1 is LGHNA and CDR2 is YNFKEQ. CDR3 nucleotide sequence: TGTGCCAGCAGCCAGGGCTCTGGGGGGGACAATGAGCAGTTCTTC. Its protein is CASSQGSGGDNEQFF.

This clonotype has a handful of counts. The chain carries TRBV5-1 and TRBJ2-1; D is possibly TRBD1 or TRBD2 (5 bases each). CDR3 length: 13 residues. Germline V gene data show CDR1 as SGHRS and CDR2 as YFSETQ. Trimming removed 7 bases at V and 0 bases at J, with 8 bases between. The CDR3 loop is CASRGSSYNEQFF. The CDR3 DNA is TGCGCCAGCCGGGGCAGCTCCTACAATGAGCAGTTCTTC.